In this sample, the clone carrying this T cell receptor beta chain turned up a few times. The sample originates from a study of CXCR4 blockade with PD-1 therapy in pancreatic cancer. This CDR3 comprises 12 residues. V lost 7 bases to trimming and J lost 6 bases; unmatched junction nucleotides: 8. Germline V CDR1 and CDR2: SQVTM, ANQGSEA. Some clones are missing from TCRdb's copy, which holds only in-frame ones; the method was immunoSEQ multiplex PCR. Counted here are about 5,900 clones, less than 40% occurring once; the ten biggest clones make up around 13%. This rearrangement joins TRBV29-1 to TRBJ1-2, with TRBD1 matching 7 bases. The sample comprised tumor tissue. This clonotype was sampled from a human donor with pancreatic ductal adenocarcinoma. CDR3 coding DNA: TGCAGCGCCCTCGGGACAGCCGATGGCTACACCTTC. Its protein is CSALGTADGYTF.